This T cell receptor (beta chain) was observed in a study of T cell responses to AZD1222 COVID-19 vaccine. Study results and caveats: Two AZD1222 doses significantly raised spike-specific TCR breadth and depth over controls. Distributed over spike, vaccine-associated CD4 TCRs predominated at 160-218 and 743-854. Mostly white British, mostly female donors; authors suggested clonal diversity may be underestimated. Of the AZD1222 recipients, only 5 to 7 were seropositive at baseline.

Repertoires were generated with immunoSEQ multiplex PCR, while TCRdb's copy carries only in-frame clones and drops some. The profile covers about 140,000 clones, with about 93% appearing a single time and about 9% taken by the ten largest. Germline V lookup: CDR1 SGHVS, CDR2 FQNEAQ. The CDR3 covers 14 residues. V was trimmed by 4 bases and J by 1 base, leaving 10 bases between them. On this clone: The antigen is undetermined.

The sample here was peripheral blood, taken on day 0 of AZD1222 vaccination. The V gene is TRBV7-8, the J gene TRBJ1-1; D unresolved. The sequence came from an adult in good health. CDR3 nucleotides: TGTGCCAGCAGCTATGAGGGTTCGAACACTGAAGCTTTCTTT. Protein sequence: CASSYEGSNTEAFF. Looking up the rest from reference TRBV7-8 and TRBJ1-1 gives the full variable domain: GAGVSQSPRYKVAKRGQDVALRCDPISGHVSLFWYQQALGQGPEFLTYFQNEAQLDKSGLPSDRFFAERPEGSVSTLKIQRTQQEDSAVYLCASSYEGSNTEAFFGQGTRLTVV.